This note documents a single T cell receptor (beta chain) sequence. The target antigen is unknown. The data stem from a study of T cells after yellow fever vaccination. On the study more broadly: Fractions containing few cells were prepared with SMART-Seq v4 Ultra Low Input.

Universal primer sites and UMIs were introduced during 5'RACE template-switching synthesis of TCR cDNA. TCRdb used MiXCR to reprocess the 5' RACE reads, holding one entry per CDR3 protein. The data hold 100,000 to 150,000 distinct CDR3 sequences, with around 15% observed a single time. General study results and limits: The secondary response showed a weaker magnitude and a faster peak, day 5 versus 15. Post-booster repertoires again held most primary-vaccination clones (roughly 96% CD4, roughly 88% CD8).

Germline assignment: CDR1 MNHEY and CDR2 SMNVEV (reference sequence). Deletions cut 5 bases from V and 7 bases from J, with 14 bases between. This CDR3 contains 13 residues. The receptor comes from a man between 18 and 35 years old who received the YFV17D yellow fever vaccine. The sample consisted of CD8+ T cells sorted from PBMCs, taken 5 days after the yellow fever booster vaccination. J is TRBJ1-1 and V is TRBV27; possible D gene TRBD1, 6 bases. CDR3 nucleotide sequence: TGTGCCAGCAGTCCACCCCTGACAGGTGAAGCTTTCTTT. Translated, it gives CASSPPLTGEAFF.